This T cell receptor (beta chain) was captured by sequencing in a study of cytomegalovirus exposure and HLA in healthy donors. Overall study results and limits: High sensitivity and specificity were reportedly achieved when the classifier diagnosed cytomegalovirus status.

Repertoires were generated with immunoSEQ multiplex PCR, while TCRdb's copy carries only in-frame clones and drops some. Among 150,000 to 180,000 clones listed, 70% to 90% were seen once. V shed 5 bases, J shed 2 bases, and the junction held 8 bases outside the gene matches. The CDR3 extends over 16 amino acids. Germline assignment: CDR1 KGHSH and CDR2 LQKENI. Comments on this clone: The antigen is unknown.

This TCR derives from a man in his late teens or twenties in good health and CMV-seropositive. The rearrangement joins TRBV18 to TRBJ1-4, with 7 bases fitting TRBD1. Sequencing used PBMCs. The CDR3 spells CASSKNRGSTNEKLFF. As DNA, the CDR3 is TGTGCCAGCTCAAAAAACAGGGGTTCGACTAATGAAAAACTGTTTTTT.